This note documents a single T cell receptor beta chain sequence. V shed 4 bases and J 12 bases; nucleotides not matched to a gene: 7. Looked up from germline, CDR1 is LGHNA and CDR2 is YNFKEQ. The CDR3 contains 13 residues. The source of the sample is a study of blood T cell repertoires in COVID-19. Overall study: T cells, B-cell-depleted T cells, or PBMCs provided the cDNA or gDNA that served as material.

Clones were read by immunoSEQ multiplex PCR, and TCRdb kept only the in-frame ones, dropping some. The sample has some 93,000 clones, just under 85% seen once; the top ten hold roughly 10%. The sequence came from a man between 70 and 80 years old with acute or convalescent COVID-19. The chain couples TRBV4-2 to TRBJ2-7; 12 nucleotides align to TRBD2. Sample: peripheral blood. The CDR3 reads CASSRTSGEGRYF. The CDR3 DNA is TGTGCCAGCAGCCGGACTAGCGGGGAGGGGAGGTACTTC.